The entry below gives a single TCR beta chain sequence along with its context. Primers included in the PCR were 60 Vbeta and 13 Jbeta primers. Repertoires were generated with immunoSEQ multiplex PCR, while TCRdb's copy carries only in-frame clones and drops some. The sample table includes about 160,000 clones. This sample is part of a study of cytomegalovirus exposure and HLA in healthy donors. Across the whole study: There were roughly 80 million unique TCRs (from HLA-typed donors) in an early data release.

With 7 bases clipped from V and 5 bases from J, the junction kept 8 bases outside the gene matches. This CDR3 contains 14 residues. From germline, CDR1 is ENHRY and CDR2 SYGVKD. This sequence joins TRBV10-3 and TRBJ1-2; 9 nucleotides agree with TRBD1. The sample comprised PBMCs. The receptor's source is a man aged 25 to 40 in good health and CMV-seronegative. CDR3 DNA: TGTGCCATCACTCCAGAGGGACAGGGTTATGGCTACACCTTC. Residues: CAITPEGQGYGYTF.